This T cell receptor beta chain appears in the sequencing data of a study of blood T cell repertoires in COVID-19. Overall study: Acute and convalescent COVID-19 specimens originated in the United States, Italy and Spain. Sample material is recorded as cDNA or gDNA derived from T cells, B-cell-depleted T cells, or PBMCs.

This CDR3 has 19 residues. From germline, CDR1 is LGHDT and CDR2 YNNKEL (reference sequence). The germline V and J ends were trimmed by 0 bases and 2 bases, with 17 bases remaining between them. Authors' methods: Nucleated cell counts were estimated from reference gene primer amplification. Method: immunoSEQ multiplex PCR; TCRdb's copy keeps in-frame clones and lacks some. V and J calls and clone size come straight from that table; D and trimming were deduced from the DNA. The sample includes about 13,000 clones, roughly 93% seen only once; the top ten take around 13%. In this sample, this clone turned up once.

The TCR comes from a human donor in a cohort sampled during active COVID-19. The V call is TRBV3-1 (or the pseudogene TRBV3-2), the J call TRBJ1-6, with a tentative D call TRBD1 (5 bases). The source material was peripheral blood. The DNA for the CDR3 is TGTGCCAGCAGCCAAGAACGAAAGGGGAAAGGGACCTATAATTCACCCCTCCACTTT. Translating it yields CASSQERKGKGTYNSPLHF.